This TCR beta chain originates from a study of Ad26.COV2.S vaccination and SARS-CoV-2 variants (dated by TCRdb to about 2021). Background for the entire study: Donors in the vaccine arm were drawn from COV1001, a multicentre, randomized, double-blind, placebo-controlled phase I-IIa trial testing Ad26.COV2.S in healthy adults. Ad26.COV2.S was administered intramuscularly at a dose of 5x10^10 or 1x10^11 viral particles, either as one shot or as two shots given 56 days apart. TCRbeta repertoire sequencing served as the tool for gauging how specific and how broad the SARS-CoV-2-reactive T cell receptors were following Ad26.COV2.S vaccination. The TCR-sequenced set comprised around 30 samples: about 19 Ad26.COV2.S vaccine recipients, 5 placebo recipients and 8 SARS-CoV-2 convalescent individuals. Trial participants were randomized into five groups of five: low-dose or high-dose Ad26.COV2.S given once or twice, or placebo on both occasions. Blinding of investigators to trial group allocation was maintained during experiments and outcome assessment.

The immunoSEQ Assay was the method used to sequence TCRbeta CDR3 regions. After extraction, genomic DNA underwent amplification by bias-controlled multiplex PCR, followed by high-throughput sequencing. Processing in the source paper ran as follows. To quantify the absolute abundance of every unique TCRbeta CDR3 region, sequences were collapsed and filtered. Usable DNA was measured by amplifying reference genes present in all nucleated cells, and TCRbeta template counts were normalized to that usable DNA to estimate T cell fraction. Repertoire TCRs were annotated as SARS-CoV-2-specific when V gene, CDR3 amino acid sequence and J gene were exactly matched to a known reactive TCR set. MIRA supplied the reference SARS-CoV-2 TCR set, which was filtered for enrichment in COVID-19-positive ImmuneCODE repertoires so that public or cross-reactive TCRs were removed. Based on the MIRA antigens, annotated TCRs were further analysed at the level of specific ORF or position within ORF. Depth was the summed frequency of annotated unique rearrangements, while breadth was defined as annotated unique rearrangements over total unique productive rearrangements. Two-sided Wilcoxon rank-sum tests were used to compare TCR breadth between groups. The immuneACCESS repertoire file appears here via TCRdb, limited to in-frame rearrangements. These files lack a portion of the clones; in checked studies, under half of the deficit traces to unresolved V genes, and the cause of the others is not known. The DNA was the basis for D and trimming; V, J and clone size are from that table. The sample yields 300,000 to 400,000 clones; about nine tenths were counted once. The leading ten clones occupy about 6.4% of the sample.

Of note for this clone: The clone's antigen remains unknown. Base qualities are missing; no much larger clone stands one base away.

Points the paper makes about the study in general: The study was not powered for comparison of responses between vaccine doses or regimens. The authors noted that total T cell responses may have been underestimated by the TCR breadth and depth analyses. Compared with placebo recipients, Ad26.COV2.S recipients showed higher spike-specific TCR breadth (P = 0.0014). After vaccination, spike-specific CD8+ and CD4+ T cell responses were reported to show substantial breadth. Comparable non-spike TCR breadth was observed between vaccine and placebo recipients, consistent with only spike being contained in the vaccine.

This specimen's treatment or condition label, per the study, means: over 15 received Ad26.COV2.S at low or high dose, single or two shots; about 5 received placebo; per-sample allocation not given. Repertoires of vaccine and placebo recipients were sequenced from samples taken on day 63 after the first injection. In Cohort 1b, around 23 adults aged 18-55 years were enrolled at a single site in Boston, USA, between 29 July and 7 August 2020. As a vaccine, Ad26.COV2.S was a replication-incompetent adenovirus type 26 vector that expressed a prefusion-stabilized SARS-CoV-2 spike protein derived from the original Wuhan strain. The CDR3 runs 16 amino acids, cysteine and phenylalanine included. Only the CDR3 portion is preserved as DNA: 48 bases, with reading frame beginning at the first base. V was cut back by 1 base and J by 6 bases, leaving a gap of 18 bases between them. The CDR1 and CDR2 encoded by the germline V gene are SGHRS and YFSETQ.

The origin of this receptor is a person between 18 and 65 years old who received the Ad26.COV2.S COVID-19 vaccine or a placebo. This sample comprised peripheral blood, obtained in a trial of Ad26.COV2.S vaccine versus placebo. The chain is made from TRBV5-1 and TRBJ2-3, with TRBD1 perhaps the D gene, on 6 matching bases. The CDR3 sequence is CASSLSGTPTGDTQYF. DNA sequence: TGCGCCAGCAGCTTGTCCGGGACACCAACAGGGGATACGCAGTATTTT.